The table lists the clone carrying this T cell receptor beta chain with many counts. Antigen unknown. This sample stems from a study of T cells in Graves' hyperthyroidism and ophthalmopathy. Findings and caveats of the study: In the blood, most expanded thyroid clonotypes above 0.001 appeared as well. Ophthalmopathy got predicted by the model a median roughly 6.4 months before its onset.

Germline V CDR1 and CDR2: SGHAT, FQNNGV. V was shortened by 7 bases and J by 4 bases, with 19 bases between the two germline ends. The CDR3 length is 15 residues. Regions amplified from RNA transcripts were the TCR beta CDR3 regions. TCR CDR3 regions were first amplified by RT-PCR with HTBI primers. MiXCR, run by TCRdb on the multiplex PCR reads, gives a single entry per CDR3 protein. The sample lists some 400,000 distinct CDR3 sequences, around an eighth occurring once. Patients between 18 and 65 years old had hyperthyroidism, newly diagnosed and lasting under 2 months. This sequence was found in a man in his thirties or forties with Graves' hyperthyroidism that later progressed to Graves' ophthalmopathy. J is TRBJ1-2 and V is TRBV11-2, with a tentative D call TRBD1 (5 bases). Sample: blood. CDR3 in DNA: TGTGCCAGCACTGGAACGGGGGGGAGAAGCTATGGCTACACCTTC. Protein sequence: CASTGTGGRSYGYTF.